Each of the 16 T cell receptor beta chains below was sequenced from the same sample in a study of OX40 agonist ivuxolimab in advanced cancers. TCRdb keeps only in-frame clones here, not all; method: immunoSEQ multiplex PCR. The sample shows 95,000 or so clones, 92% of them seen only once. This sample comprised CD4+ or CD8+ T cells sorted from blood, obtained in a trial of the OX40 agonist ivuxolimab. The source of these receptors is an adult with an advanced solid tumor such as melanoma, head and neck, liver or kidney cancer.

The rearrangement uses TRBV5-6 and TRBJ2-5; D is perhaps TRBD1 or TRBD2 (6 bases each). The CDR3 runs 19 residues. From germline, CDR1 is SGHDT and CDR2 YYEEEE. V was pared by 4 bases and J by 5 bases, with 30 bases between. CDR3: CASSDPHQGRYRGGETQYF. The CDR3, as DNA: TGTGCCAGCAGCGATCCCCATCAGGGGCGCTATAGAGGAGGGGAGACCCAGTACTTC.

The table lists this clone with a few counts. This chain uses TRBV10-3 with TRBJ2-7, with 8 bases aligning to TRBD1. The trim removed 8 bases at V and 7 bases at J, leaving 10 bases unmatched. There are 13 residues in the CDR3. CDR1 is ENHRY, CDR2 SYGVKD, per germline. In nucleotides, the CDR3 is TGTGCCATCCAGGACAGGGCGGATGGGGAGCAGTACTTC. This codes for CAIQDRADGEQYF.

This chain's CDR3 is CASSLRQDHGELFF. The CDR3 region has the DNA TGCGCCAGCAGCCTTCGACAGGATCACGGGGAGCTGTTTTTT. V and J are TRBV5-1 and TRBJ2-2, with D possibly TRBD1 on 6 matching bases. Trimming left V 4 bases short and J 7 bases short, with 14 bases between. Per the germline V gene, CDR1 is SGHRS and CDR2 is YFSETQ. The CDR3 has 14 amino acids. Supplemented by reference TRBV5-1 and TRBJ2-2, the full variable domain reads KAGVTQTPRYLIKTRGQQVTLSCSPISGHRSVSWYQQTPGQGLQFLFEYFSETQRNKGNFPGRFSGRQFSNSRSEMNVSTLELGDSALYLCASSLRQDHGELFFGEGSRLTVL.

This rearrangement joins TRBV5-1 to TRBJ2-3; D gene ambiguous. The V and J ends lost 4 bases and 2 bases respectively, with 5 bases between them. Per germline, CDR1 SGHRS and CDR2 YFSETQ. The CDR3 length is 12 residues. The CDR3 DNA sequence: TGCGCCAGCAGCCTTAACACAGATACGCAGTATTTT. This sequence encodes CASSLNTDTQYF.

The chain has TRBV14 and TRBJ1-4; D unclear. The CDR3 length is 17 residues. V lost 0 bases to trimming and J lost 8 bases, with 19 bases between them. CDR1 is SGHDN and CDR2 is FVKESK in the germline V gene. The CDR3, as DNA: TGTGCCAGCAGCCAAGATCACCTCAGATGTTTTAACGAAAAACTGTTTTTT. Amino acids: CASSQDHLRCFNEKLFF.

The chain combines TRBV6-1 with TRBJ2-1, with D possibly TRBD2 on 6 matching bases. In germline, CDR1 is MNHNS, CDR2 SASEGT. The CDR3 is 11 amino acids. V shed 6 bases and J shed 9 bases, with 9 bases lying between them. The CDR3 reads CASRIAVEQFF. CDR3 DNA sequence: TGTGCCAGCAGGATAGCGGTTGAGCAGTTCTTC.

CDR3 in amino acids: CAISVSGTYGANVLTF. CDR3 nucleotides: TGTGCCATCAGTGTCAGCGGGACATACGGGGCCAACGTCCTGACTTTC. This chain connects TRBV10-3 to TRBJ2-6, with D perhaps matching TRBD2 (7 bases). V was trimmed by 4 bases and J by 4 bases, leaving 14 bases between them. This CDR3 is 16 amino acids long. The germline V gene encodes CDR1 ENHRY and CDR2 SYGVKD.

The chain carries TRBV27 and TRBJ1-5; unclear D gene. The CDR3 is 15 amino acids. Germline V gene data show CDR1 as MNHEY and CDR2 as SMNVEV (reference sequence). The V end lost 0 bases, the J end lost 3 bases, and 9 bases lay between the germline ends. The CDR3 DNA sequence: TGTGCCAGCAGTTTATCGACAAGGGCCAATCAGCCCCAGCATTTT. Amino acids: CASSLSTRANQPQHF.

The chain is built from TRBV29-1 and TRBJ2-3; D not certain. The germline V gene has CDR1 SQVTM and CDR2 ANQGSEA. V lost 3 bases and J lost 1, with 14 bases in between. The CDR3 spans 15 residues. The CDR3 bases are TGCAGCGTTGATCCTTCGGGCGTCGGCACAGATACGCAGTATTTT. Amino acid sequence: CSVDPSGVGTDTQYF.

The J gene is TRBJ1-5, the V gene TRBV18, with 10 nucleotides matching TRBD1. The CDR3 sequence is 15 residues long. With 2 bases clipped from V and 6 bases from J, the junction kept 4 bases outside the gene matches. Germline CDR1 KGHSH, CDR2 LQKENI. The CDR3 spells CASSPMGQGTQPQHF. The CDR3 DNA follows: TGTGCCAGCTCACCAATGGGACAGGGGACTCAGCCCCAGCATTTT.

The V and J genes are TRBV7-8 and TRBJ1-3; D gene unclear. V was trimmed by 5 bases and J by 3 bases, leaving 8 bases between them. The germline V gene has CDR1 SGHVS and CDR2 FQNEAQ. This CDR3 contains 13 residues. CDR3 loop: CASSPAHGNTIYF. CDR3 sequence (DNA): TGTGCCAGCAGCCCTGCCCATGGAAACACCATATATTTT.

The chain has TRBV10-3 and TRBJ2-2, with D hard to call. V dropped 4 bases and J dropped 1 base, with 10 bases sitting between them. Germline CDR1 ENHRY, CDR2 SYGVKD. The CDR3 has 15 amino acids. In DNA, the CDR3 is TGTGCCATCAGTGCCGGGTCCGGGAACACCGGGGAGCTGTTTTTT. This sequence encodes CAISAGSGNTGELFF.

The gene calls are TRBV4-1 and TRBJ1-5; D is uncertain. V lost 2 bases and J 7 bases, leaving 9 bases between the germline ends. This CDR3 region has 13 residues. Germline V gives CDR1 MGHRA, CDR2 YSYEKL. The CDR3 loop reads CASSQRSKQPQHF. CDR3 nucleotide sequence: TGCGCCAGCAGCCAAAGGTCCAAACAGCCCCAGCATTTT.

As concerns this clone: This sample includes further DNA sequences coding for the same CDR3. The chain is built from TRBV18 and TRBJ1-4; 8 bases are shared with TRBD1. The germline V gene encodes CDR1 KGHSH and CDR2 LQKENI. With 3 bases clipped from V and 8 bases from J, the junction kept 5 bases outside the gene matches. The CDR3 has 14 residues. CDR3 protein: CASSPQGAGEKLFF. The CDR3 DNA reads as TGTGCCAGCTCACCTCAGGGGGCAGGGGAAAAACTGTTTTTT. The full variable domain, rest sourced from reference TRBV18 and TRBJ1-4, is NAGVMQNPRHLVRRRGQEARLRCSPMKGHSHVYWYRQLPEEGLKFMVYLQKENIIDESGMPKERFSAEFPKEGPSILRIQQVVRGDSAAYFCASSPQGAGEKLFFGSGTQLSVL.

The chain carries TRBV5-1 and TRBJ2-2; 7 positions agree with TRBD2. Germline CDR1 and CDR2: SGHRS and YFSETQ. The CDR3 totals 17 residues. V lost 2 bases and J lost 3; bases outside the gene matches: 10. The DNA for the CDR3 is TGCGCCAGCAGCTTTAGTGGGCTAGCGGAGTACACCGGGGAGCTGTTTTTT. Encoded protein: CASSFSGLAEYTGELFF. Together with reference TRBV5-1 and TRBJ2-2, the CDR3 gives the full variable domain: KAGVTQTPRYLIKTRGQQVTLSCSPISGHRSVSWYQQTPGQGLQFLFEYFSETQRNKGNFPGRFSGRQFSNSRSEMNVSTLELGDSALYLCASSFSGLAEYTGELFFGEGSRLTVL.

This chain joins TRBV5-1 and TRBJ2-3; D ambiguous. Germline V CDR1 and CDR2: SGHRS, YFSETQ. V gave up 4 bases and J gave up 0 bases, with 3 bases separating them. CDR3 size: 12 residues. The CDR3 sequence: CASSPSTDTQYF. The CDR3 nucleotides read TGCGCCAGCAGCCCCAGCACAGATACGCAGTATTTT.